One and the same sample provided the 12 T cell receptor beta chains below, sequenced in a study of sequential checkpoint blockade in melanoma. Data came from immunoSEQ multiplex PCR; TCRdb stores just in-frame clones and leaves some out. The table lists around 40,000 clones, about nine tenths of them singletons. Treatment here: randomized to nivolumab then ipilimumab (arm A) or the reverse (arm B). The sequenced sample was CD8+ T cells sorted from blood (inferred from file names), obtained from a patient given nivolumab and ipilimumab in sequence. These receptor sequences come from a human donor with melanoma.

The chain employs TRBV7-9 and TRBJ2-2; perhaps TRBD1 as D (6 bases). From germline, CDR1 is SEHNR and CDR2 FQNEAQ (reference sequence). Trimming pared 3 bases from V and 3 bases from J, leaving 14 bases between. The CDR3 spans 16 residues. This chain's CDR3 is CASSFLGGRDTGELFF. CDR3 nucleotide sequence: TGTGCCAGCAGCTTCTTAGGGGGACGCGACACCGGGGAGCTGTTTTTT.

The chain combines TRBV2 with TRBJ2-7, with D possibly being TRBD1 (5 bases). V lost 7 bases to trimming and J lost 3 bases, with 19 bases between them. Germline loops: CDR1 SNHLY, CDR2 FYNNEI. The CDR3 runs to 15 residues. The CDR3 sequence: CASTEGTGTFYEQYF. CDR3 bases: TGTGCCAGCACCGAAGGCACAGGAACCTTCTACGAGCAGTACTTC. Full variable domain (rest looked up from reference TRBV2 and TRBJ2-7): EPEVTQTPSHQVTQMGQEVILRCVPISNHLYFYWYRQILGQKVEFLVSFYNNEISEKSEIFDDQFSVERPDGSNFTLKIRSTKLEDSAMYFCASTEGTGTFYEQYFGPGTRLTVT.

This chain links TRBV27 with TRBJ1-5; D perhaps matches TRBD1 (6 bases). V shed 5 bases and J shed 2 bases, with 16 bases lying between them. The CDR3 is 16 amino acids. Germline CDR1 reads MNHEY; CDR2 reads SMNVEV (reference sequence). This chain's CDR3 is CASSHTKGDGNQPQHF. The CDR3 DNA follows: TGTGCCAGCAGTCACACAAAGGGGGATGGCAATCAGCCCCAGCATTTT.

V usage is TRBV27 and J usage is TRBJ2-7; a weak D match, TRBD1 (6 bases). V was clipped by 0 bases and J by 4 bases, with 13 bases between them. The length of the CDR3 is 15 residues. Germline V lookup: CDR1 MNHEY, CDR2 SMNVEV (reference sequence). The CDR3 sequence is CASSLSLGAVYEQYF. The CDR3 DNA reads TGTGCCAGCAGTTTATCTTTGGGGGCAGTGTACGAGCAGTACTTC.

The chain employs TRBV29-1 and TRBJ1-2; tentative D call: TRBD1 (6 bases). V gave up 4 bases and J gave up 3 bases, with 21 bases separating them. The CDR3 is made up of 16 amino acids. Germline V lookup: CDR1 SQVTM, CDR2 ANQGSEA. CDR3 protein: CSVAGFWGHPDYGYTF. The CDR3 region has the DNA TGCAGCGTTGCTGGTTTTTGGGGACACCCCGACTATGGCTACACCTTC. Using reference TRBV29-1 and TRBJ1-2 for the parts outside the CDR3, the full variable domain is SAVISQKPSRDICQRGTSLTIQCQVDSQVTMMFWYRQQPGQSLTLIATANQGSEATYESGFVIDKFPISRPNLTFSTLTVSNMSPEDSSIYLCSVAGFWGHPDYGYTFGSGTRLTVV.

The rearrangement uses TRBV4-2 and TRBJ2-7, with no clear D. This CDR3 contains 16 residues. V dropped 0 bases and J dropped 2 bases, with 14 bases sitting between them. Germline V gives CDR1 LGHNA, CDR2 YNFKEQ. The CDR3 protein is CASSQDLVAGPYEQYV. The DNA for the CDR3 is TGTGCCAGCAGCCAAGATTTAGTGGCAGGTCCCTACGAGCAGTACGTC.

This clone has a handful of counts. The rearrangement links TRBV15 to TRBJ2-7; tentatively, D is TRBD1 (6 bases). V was cut by 1 base and J by 4 bases, with 11 bases left in between. Germline V lookup: CDR1 LNHNV, CDR2 YYDKDF (reference sequence). The CDR3 is made up of 14 amino acids. The CDR3 protein is CATSRGAGDYEQYF. The DNA of the CDR3 is TGTGCCACCAGCAGAGGAGCAGGGGATTACGAGCAGTACTTC. The full variable domain, its missing parts supplied by reference TRBV15 and TRBJ2-7, is DAMVIQNPRYQVTQFGKPVTLSCSQTLNHNVMYWYQQKSSQAPKLLFHYYDKDFNNEADTPDNFQSRRPNTSFCFLDIRSPGLGDTAMYLCATSRGAGDYEQYFGPGTRLTVT.

As for this clone: This specimen includes other DNA sequences encoding the same CDR3. This sequence joins TRBV11-2 and TRBJ2-2, with D tentatively TRBD2 (5 bases). This CDR3 has 14 amino acids. Germline CDR1 reads SGHAT; CDR2 reads FQNNGV. Deletions cut 6 bases from V and 1 base from J, with 9 bases between. The DNA for the CDR3 is TGTGCCAGCAGTCGTCGGGGGAACACCGGGGAGCTGTTTTTT. Amino acid sequence: CASSRRGNTGELFF.

J is TRBJ2-3 and V is TRBV9; 7 positions match TRBD2. This CDR3 spans 15 amino acids. The ends lost 2 bases at V and 2 bases at J; junction bases unmatched: 5. Germline V gene lookup returns CDR1 SGDLS and CDR2 YYNGEE. In nucleotides, the CDR3 is TGTGCCAGCAGCGTCTGGGGGAGGGTCACAGATACGCAGTATTTT. As protein: CASSVWGRVTDTQYF. The complete variable domain, with remaining parts taken from reference TRBV9 and TRBJ2-3, reads DSGVTQTPKHLITATGQRVTLRCSPRSGDLSVYWYQQSLDQGLQFLIQYYNGEERAKGNILERFSAQQFPDLHSELNLSSLELGDSALYFCASSVWGRVTDTQYFGPGTRLTVL.

Details on this clone: Other DNA sequences in the same sample also yield this CDR3. This sequence joins TRBV19 and TRBJ1-4; tentatively, D is TRBD1 (6 bases). Germline-derived CDR1 and CDR2 are LNHDA and SQIVND (reference sequence). The CDR3 consists of 16 residues. V was clipped by 10 bases and J by 4 bases, with 22 bases between them. The CDR3 reads CATQPPPGAGNEKLFF. CDR3 in DNA: TGTGCCACCCAACCCCCCCCAGGGGCGGGTAATGAAAAACTGTTTTTT.

The chain employs TRBV5-6 and TRBJ2-5, with a possible D match to TRBD1 (5 bases). Trimming pared 4 bases from V and 5 bases from J, leaving 12 bases between. Germline CDR1 is SGHDT and CDR2 is YYEEEE. The CDR3 has 13 amino acids. CDR3 sequence: CASSTQGWETQYF. CDR3 DNA sequence: TGTGCCAGCAGCACGCAGGGTTGGGAGACCCAGTACTTC.

The gene calls are TRBV27 and TRBJ2-7, with TRBD1 identical over 7 bases. V shed 3 bases, J shed 6 bases, and the junction held 5 bases outside the gene matches. Germline CDR1 is MNHEY and CDR2 is SMNVEV (reference sequence). The CDR3 runs 13 residues. DNA for the CDR3: TGTGCCAGCAGTTTTGGACAGGTCTCCGAGCAGTACTTC. Its protein product is CASSFGQVSEQYF.